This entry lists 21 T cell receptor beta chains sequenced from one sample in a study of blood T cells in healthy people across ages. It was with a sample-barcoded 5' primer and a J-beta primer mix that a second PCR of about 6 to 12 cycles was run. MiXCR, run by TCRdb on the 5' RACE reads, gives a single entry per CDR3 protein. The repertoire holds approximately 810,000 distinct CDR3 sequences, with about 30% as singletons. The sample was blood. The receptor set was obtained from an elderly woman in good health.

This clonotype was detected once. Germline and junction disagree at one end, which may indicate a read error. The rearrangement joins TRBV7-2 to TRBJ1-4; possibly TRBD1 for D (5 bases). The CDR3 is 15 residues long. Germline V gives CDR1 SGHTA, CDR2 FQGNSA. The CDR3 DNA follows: TGTGCCAGCAGCTTACAGGGCGCAACTAATGAAAAACGGTTTTTT. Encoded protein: CASSLQGATNEKRFF.

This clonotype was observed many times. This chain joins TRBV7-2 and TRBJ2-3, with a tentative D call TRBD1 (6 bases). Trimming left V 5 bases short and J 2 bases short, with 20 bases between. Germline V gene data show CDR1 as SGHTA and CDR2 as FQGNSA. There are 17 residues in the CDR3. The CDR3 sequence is CASSRGTPTSFTDTQYF. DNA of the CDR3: TGTGCCAGCAGCCGAGGGACACCCACATCTTTCACAGATACGCAGTATTTT.

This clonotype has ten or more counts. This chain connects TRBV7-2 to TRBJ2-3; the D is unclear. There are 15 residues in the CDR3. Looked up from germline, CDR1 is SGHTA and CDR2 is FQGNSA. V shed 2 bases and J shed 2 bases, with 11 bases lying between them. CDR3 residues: CASSLSAHFTDTQYF. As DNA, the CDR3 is TGTGCCAGCAGCTTATCTGCGCATTTCACAGATACGCAGTATTTT.

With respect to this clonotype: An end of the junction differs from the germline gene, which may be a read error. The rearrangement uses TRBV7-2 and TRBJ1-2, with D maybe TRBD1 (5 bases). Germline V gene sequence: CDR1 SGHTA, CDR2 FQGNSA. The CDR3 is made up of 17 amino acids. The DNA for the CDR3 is TGTGCCAGCGGCTCTAGGGGTCGGGGGGTCCCTAACTATGACTACACCTTC. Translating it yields CASGSRGRGVPNYDYTF.

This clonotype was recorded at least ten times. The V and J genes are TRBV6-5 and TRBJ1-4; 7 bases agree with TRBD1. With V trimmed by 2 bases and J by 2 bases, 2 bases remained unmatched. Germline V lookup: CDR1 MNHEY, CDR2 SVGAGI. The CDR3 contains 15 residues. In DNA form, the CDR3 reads TGTGCCAGCAGTTACACGACAGGGACTAATGAAAAACTGTTTTTT. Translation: CASSYTTGTNEKLFF.

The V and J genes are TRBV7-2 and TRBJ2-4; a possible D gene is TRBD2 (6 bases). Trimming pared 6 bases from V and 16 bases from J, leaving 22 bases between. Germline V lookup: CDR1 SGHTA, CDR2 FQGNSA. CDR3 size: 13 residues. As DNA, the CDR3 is TGTGCCAGCAGGCTAGCGAACTCGAGGGGAATATACTTC. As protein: CASRLANSRGIYF.

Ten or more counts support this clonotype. The CDR3 DNA reads TGCGCCAGCAGCTTCGGACAGACTAGCACAGATACGCAGTATTTT. The encoded protein is CASSFGQTSTDTQYF. The V and J genes are TRBV5-1 and TRBJ2-3; TRBD1 might be the D (6 bases). Germline V gene lookup returns CDR1 SGHRS and CDR2 YFSETQ. V dropped 2 bases and J dropped 0 bases, with 10 bases sitting between them. The CDR3 sequence is 15 residues long.

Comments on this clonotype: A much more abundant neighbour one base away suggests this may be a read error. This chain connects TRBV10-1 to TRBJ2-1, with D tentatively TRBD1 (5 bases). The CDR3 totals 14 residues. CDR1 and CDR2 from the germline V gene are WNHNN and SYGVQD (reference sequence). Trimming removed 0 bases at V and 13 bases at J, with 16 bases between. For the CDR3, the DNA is TGCGCCAGCAGTGAGTCGGGCAGGGCTCGGACCCAGTTCTTC. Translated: CASSESGRARTQFF.

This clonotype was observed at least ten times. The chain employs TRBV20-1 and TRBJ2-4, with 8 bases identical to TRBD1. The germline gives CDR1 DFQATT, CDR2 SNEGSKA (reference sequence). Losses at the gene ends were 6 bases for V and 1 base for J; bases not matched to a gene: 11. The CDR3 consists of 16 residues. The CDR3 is CSASTQGAGAKNIQYF. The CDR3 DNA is TGCAGTGCCTCCACCCAGGGGGCCGGGGCCAAAAACATTCAGTACTTC.

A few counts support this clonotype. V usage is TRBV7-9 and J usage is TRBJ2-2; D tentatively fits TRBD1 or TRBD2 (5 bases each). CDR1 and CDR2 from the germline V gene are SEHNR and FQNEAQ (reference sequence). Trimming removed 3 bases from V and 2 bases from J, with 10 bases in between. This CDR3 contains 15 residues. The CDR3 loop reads CASSFEGPNTGELFF. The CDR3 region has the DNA TGTGCCAGCAGCTTTGAGGGGCCTAACACCGGGGAGCTGTTTTTT.

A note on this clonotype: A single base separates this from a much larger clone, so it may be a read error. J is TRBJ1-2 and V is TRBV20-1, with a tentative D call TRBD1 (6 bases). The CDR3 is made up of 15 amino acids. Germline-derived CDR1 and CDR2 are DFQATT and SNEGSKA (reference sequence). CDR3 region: CSSRESGGPYYGYTF. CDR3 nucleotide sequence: TGCAGTTCTAGAGAATCCGGGGGGCCCTACTATGGCTACACCTTC.

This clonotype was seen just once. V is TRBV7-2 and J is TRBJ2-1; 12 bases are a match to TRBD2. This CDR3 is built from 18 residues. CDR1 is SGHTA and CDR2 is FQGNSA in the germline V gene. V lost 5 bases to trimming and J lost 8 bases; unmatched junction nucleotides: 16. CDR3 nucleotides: TGTGCCAGCAGCCCTTGGACTAGCGGGGTTCTAATTGGGTATGAGCAGTTCTTC. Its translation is CASSPWTSGVLIGYEQFF.

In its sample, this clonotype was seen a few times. As DNA, the CDR3 is TGTGCCAGCACCCCAGACCCCGGTGGGCAGGAAAAACTGTTTTTT. This translates into CASTPDPGGQEKLFF. This chain connects TRBV9 to TRBJ1-4; D remains ambiguous. This CDR3 contains 15 residues. Germline values: CDR1 SGDLS, CDR2 YYNGEE. V lost 6 bases to trimming and J lost 8 bases, with 20 bases between them.

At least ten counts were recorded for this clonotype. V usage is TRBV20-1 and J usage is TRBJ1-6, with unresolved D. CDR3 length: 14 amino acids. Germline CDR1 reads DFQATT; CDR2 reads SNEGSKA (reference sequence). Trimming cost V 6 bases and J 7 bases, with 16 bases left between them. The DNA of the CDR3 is TGCAGTGCGGCCGCGGCGGCAGACAATTCACCCCTCCACTTT. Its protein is CSAAAAADNSPLHF.

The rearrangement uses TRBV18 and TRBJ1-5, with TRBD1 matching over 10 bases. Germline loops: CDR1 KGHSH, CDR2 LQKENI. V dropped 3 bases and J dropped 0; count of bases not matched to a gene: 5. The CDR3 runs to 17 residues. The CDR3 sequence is CASSPGQGSYSNQPQHF. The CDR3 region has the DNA TGTGCCAGCTCACCGGGACAGGGGTCATATAGCAATCAGCCCCAGCATTTT.

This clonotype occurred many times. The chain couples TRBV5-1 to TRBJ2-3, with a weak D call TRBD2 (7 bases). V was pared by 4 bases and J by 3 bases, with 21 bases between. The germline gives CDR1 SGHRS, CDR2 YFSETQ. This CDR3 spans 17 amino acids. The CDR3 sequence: CASSSLGAGGPTDTQYF. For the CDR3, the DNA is TGCGCCAGCAGCAGTTTAGGGGCCGGGGGGCCTACAGATACGCAGTATTTT. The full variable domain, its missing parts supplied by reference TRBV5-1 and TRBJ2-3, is KAGVTQTPRYLIKTRGQQVTLSCSPISGHRSVSWYQQTPGQGLQFLFEYFSETQRNKGNFPGRFSGRQFSNSRSEMNVSTLELGDSALYLCASSSLGAGGPTDTQYFGPGTRLTVL.

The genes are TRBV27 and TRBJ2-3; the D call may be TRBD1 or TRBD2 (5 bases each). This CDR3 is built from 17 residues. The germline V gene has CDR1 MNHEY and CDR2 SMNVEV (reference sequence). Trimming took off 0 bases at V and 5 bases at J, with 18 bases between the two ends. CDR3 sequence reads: CASSLSRRGRRRDTQYF. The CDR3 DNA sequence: TGTGCCAGCAGTTTATCACGACGGGGCAGGAGGCGAGATACGCAGTATTTT.

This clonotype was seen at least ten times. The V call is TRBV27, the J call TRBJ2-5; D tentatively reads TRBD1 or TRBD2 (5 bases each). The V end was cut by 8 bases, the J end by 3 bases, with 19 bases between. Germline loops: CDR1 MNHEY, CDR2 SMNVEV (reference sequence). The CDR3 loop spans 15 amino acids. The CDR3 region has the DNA TGTGCCAGCGGGGGTGTGGGGTTTTCGGAAGAGACCCAGTACTTC. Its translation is CASGGVGFSEETQYF.

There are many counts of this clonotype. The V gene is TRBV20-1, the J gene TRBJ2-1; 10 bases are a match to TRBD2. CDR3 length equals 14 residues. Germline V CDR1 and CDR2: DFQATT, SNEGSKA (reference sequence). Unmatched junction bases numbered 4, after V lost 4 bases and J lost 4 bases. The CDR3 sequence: CSATAGGPYNEQFF. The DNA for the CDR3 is TGCAGTGCTACAGCGGGGGGGCCATACAATGAGCAGTTCTTC.

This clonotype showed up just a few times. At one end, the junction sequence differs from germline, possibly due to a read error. The CDR3 region is CASSSTSGGRDAQYF. CDR3 nucleotide sequence: TGCGCCAGCAGCTCCACTAGCGGGGGGCGAGATGCGCAGTATTTT. V usage is TRBV5-1 and J usage is TRBJ2-3, with 12 nucleotides matching TRBD2. The CDR3 runs to 15 residues. CDR1 SGHRS and CDR2 YFSETQ come from the germline V gene. The entire variable domain, with the rest obtained from reference TRBV5-1 and TRBJ2-3, is as follows: KAGVTQTPRYLIKTRGQQVTLSCSPISGHRSVSWYQQTPGQGLQFLFEYFSETQRNKGNFPGRFSGRQFSNSRSEMNVSTLELGDSALYLCASSSTSGGRDAQYFGPGTRLTVL.

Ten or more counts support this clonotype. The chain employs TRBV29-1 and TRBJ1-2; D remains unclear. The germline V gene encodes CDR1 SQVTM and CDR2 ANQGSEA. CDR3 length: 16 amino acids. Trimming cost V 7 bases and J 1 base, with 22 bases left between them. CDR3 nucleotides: TGCAGCGGCGGAGGAGGGAAGGGTACGGTTAACTATGGCTACACCTTC. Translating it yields CSGGGGKGTVNYGYTF.